Following are 14 T cell receptor beta chains from one sample sequenced in a study of a mutant IDH1 vaccine in newly diagnosed glioma. For these TCRs, the target antigens are not known. The time point: week 23, last vaccination. The investigators gave 300 ug of mutant IDH1 20-mer peptide in each vaccine dose, together with topical imiquimod. Some clones are missing from TCRdb's copy, which holds only in-frame ones; the method was immunoSEQ multiplex PCR. The sample holds 60,000 to 85,000 clones, 85% seen once. This specimen consisted of PBMCs, obtained from a glioma patient whose treatment included an IDH1 peptide vaccine. Every receptor here comes from a woman aged 50 to 60 with glioma.

This chain links TRBV27 with TRBJ1-5, with D uncertain. Germline CDR1 reads MNHEY; CDR2 reads SMNVEV (reference sequence). V was clipped by 4 bases and J by 5 bases, with 12 bases between them. This CDR3 spans 14 amino acids. The CDR3 bases are TGTGCCAGCAGTTCCGAGGCCCCTTATCAGCCCCAGCATTTT. This sequence encodes CASSSEAPYQPQHF.

CDR3 DNA sequence: TGTGCCAGCAGTTTAGGGGCCTATGCCTACGAGCAGTACTTC. Translating gives CASSLGAYAYEQYF. The chain couples TRBV27 to TRBJ2-5; D may be TRBD1 (5 bases). The J call may be faulty, since TRBJ2-7 better matches the DNA end. The length of the CDR3 is 14 residues. The V gene's germline CDR1 is MNHEY and CDR2 SMNVEV (reference sequence).

The rearrangement uses TRBV4-1 and TRBJ2-1; 15 bases fit TRBD2. Germline assignment: CDR1 MGHRA and CDR2 YSYEKL. J was trimmed by 6 bases and V by 0 bases; bases with no gene match: 18. The CDR3 has 22 residues. CDR3 protein: CASSQERDWTSGRAVSGNEQFF. In DNA, the CDR3 is TGCGCCAGCAGCCAAGAGCGGGACTGGACTAGCGGGAGGGCGGTAAGTGGCAATGAGCAGTTCTTC.

The chain links TRBV2 to TRBJ1-1; no firm D call. This CDR3 spans 14 amino acids. Germline loops: CDR1 SNHLY, CDR2 FYNNEI. V gave up 7 bases and J gave up 5 bases, with 17 bases separating them. CDR3 DNA: TGTGCCAGCACCTGGGGTCCTACGGGGACTGAAGCTTTCTTT. Protein: CASTWGPTGTEAFF.

The rearrangement links TRBV18 to TRBJ2-1; tentatively, D is TRBD1 or TRBD2 (6 bases each). The CDR3 contains 15 residues. The germline V gene encodes CDR1 KGHSH and CDR2 LQKENI. V was trimmed by 1 base and J by 7 bases, leaving 14 bases between them. The CDR3 sequence: CASSPRSGGTNEQFF. CDR3 nucleotides: TGTGCCAGCTCACCACGGTCCGGGGGCACAAATGAGCAGTTCTTC.

The rearrangement uses TRBV18 and TRBJ1-2; maybe TRBD1 (5 bases). Between the trimmed V and J ends, which lost 1 base and 7 bases, there was a span of 16 bases. CDR3 length equals 15 residues. CDR1 KGHSH and CDR2 LQKENI come from the germline V gene. The CDR3 DNA is TGTGCCAGCTCACCACTAGCCCAAACAAGGGGTGGCTACACCTTC. Its protein product is CASSPLAQTRGGYTF.

This clone has just a few counts. The genes are TRBV2 and TRBJ1-2, with 8 bases matching TRBD1. This CDR3 comprises 16 residues. The germline CDR1 and CDR2 sequences are SNHLY and FYNNEI. V lost 7 bases, J lost 4 bases, and 14 bases stayed unmatched. CDR3 bases: TGTGCCAGCACCTTCGACCCCAGGGGGCTTACCTATGGCTACACCTTC. It yields the protein CASTFDPRGLTYGYTF.

This chain uses TRBV15 with TRBJ2-7; weak D call: TRBD1 (5 bases). Trimming removed 0 bases at V and 4 bases at J, with 13 bases between. The length of the CDR3 is 15 residues. Germline V gives CDR1 LNHNV, CDR2 YYDKDF (reference sequence). CDR3 amino acids: CATSRDQGSSYEQYF. CDR3 coding DNA: TGTGCCACCAGCAGAGATCAGGGTAGCAGTTACGAGCAGTACTTC.

The V call is TRBV6-6, the J call TRBJ2-7, with D tentatively TRBD2 (6 bases). Per germline, CDR1 MNHNY and CDR2 SVGAGI (reference sequence). Trimming removed 0 bases at V and 3 bases at J, with 12 bases between. The CDR3 is 15 residues long. For the CDR3, the DNA is TGTGCCAGCAGTTACTCGAATCCGGGGGTCTACGAGCAGTACTTC. This codes for CASSYSNPGVYEQYF.

CDR3: CARATEGTRNIQYF. The DNA of the CDR3 is TGTGCCAGAGCAACGGAGGGAACGAGAAACATTCAGTACTTC. The chain joins TRBV28 to TRBJ2-4; tentative D call: TRBD2 (6 bases). V shed 9 bases and J shed 6 bases, with 18 bases lying between them. Germline V gene lookup returns CDR1 MDHEN and CDR2 SYDVKM. This CDR3 has 14 residues.

This clone was recorded a few times. The chain joins TRBV29-1 to TRBJ1-4; TRBD1 is a possible D gene (5 bases). Germline V gene sequence: CDR1 SQVTM, CDR2 ANQGSEA. The CDR3 sequence is 13 residues long. Trimming took 4 bases from V and 7 from J, leaving 13 bases between them. CDR3 loop: CSVATGGGEKLFF. CDR3 in DNA: TGCAGCGTTGCAACAGGCGGGGGTGAAAAACTGTTTTTT.

The chain is built from TRBV7-9 and TRBJ2-4, with a tentative D call TRBD2 (6 bases). The CDR3 sequence is 15 residues long. Looked up from germline, CDR1 is SEHNR and CDR2 is FQNEAQ (reference sequence). The V end lost 5 bases, the J end lost 3 bases, and 14 bases lay between the germline ends. The CDR3 is CASSVPMGGKNIQYF. The DNA of the CDR3 is TGTGCCAGCAGCGTCCCTATGGGAGGCAAAAACATTCAGTACTTC.

On this clone itself: The germline gene is not matched at one end of the junction; a read error may be the cause. The rearrangement uses TRBV6-5 and TRBJ2-1, with 7 bases fitting TRBD1. Germline V lookup: CDR1 MNHEY, CDR2 SVGAGI. The CDR3 loop spans 15 amino acids. CDR3 sequence: CTSSLDRYFPNEQFF. The CDR3 nucleotides are TGTACCAGCAGTTTGGACAGGTATTTCCCCAATGAGCAGTTCTTC.

This clone was seen once. The rearrangement joins TRBV4-1 to TRBJ2-1; 9 bases map to TRBD1. The CDR3 spans 17 residues. Germline trimming cut 3 bases from V and 7 bases from J; bases unmatched to any gene: 13. CDR1 is MGHRA and CDR2 is YSYEKL in the germline V gene. The CDR3 sequence is CASSQGATGGLWNEQFF. The DNA for the CDR3 is TGCGCCAGCAGCCAGGGGGCGACAGGGGGGCTGTGGAATGAGCAGTTCTTC.